The present entry profiles one T cell receptor (beta chain) with its context. Its antigen remains unknown. This sample was taken from a study of CD8 T cells in ankylosing spondylitis. The study's findings and limits: Within ankylosing spondylitis blood, a TCR beta motif made up of under 10 highly homologous variants appeared to be characteristic. Disease-associated clones were CD8+ and fairly uncommon in peripheral blood. Significant enrichment of disease-linked clones was reportedly seen in matched ankylosing spondylitis synovial fluid.

Making use of molecular barcodes, quantitative 5'-RACE generated TCR beta libraries. TCRdb re-called the 5' RACE reads with MiXCR, one entry per CDR3 protein. The repertoire holds 250,000 to 350,000 distinct CDR3 sequences, around 8% seen once, with approximately 14% in the top ten. In germline, CDR1 is SGHTA, CDR2 FQGNSA. Trimming removed 0 bases at V and 0 bases at J, with 5 bases between. The CDR3 is made up of 14 amino acids. This clonotype was sampled from a male donor with ankylosing spondylitis. The chain is built from TRBV7-2 and TRBJ2-5; D ambiguous. The sequenced material came from blood, either unsorted or a sorted T cell fraction (not recorded which). Here the CDR3 DNA reads TGTGCCAGCAGCTTAGCACTTCACCAAGAGACCCAGTACTTC. Its translation is CASSLALHQETQYF.